This paragraph reports one T cell receptor beta chain. The data belong to a study of CD8+ T cells in alopecia areata. RNA, once extracted, was reverse transcribed into cDNA for use as the sequencing template. Here immunoSEQ multiplex PCR was the method, and the copy in TCRdb shows in-frame clones only, minus some. Of under 250,000 clones in the sample, just over 55% were seen once. The CDR3 is made up of 15 amino acids. The germline V gene encodes CDR1 SGDLS and CDR2 YYNGEE. J gave up 4 bases and V 0 bases, and 5 bases lay outside the gene matches. The TCR comes from a human donor in good health. The sequencing input was CD8+ T cells sorted from blood. The chain joins TRBV9 to TRBJ2-5, with 8 bases lining up with TRBD1. The DNA of the CDR3 is TGTGCCAGCAGCGTAGCGGACAGGGAGAGAGAGACCCAGTACTTC. Amino acid sequence: CASSVADRERETQYF. Full variable domain (rest looked up from reference TRBV9 and TRBJ2-5): DSGVTQTPKHLITATGQRVTLRCSPRSGDLSVYWYQQSLDQGLQFLIQYYNGEERAKGNILERFSAQQFPDLHSELNLSSLELGDSALYFCASSVADRERETQYFGPGTRLLVL.